The 32 T cell receptor beta chains below were found in one sample sequenced in a study of cytomegalovirus exposure and HLA in healthy donors. Primers for the PCR totalled 60 Vbeta and 13 Jbeta. Here immunoSEQ multiplex PCR was the method, and the copy in TCRdb shows in-frame clones only, minus some. The table has 150,000 to 200,000 clones, approximately 86% seen once. Sequenced material: PBMCs. The origin of the receptors is a woman under 30 in good health and CMV-seronegative.

The genes are TRBV18 and TRBJ2-7, with 7 nucleotides matching TRBD1. Germline trimming cut 3 bases from V and 2 bases from J; bases unmatched to any gene: 7. This CDR3 spans 15 amino acids. Germline V gene sequence: CDR1 KGHSH, CDR2 LQKENI. The CDR3 here is CASSPLGQAPYEQYF. The CDR3 nucleotides read TGTGCCAGCTCACCGCTAGGACAGGCCCCCTACGAGCAGTACTTC.

The chain uses TRBV5-5 and TRBJ1-2; a possible D gene is TRBD1 (6 bases). CDR3 length: 14 amino acids. CDR1 and CDR2 from the germline V gene are SGHKS and YYEKEE (reference sequence). V shed 1 base and J shed 2 bases, with 9 bases lying between them. CDR3 residues: CASSLPGANYGYTF. In DNA, the CDR3 is TGTGCCAGCAGCTTGCCAGGGGCAAACTATGGCTACACCTTC.

The chain links TRBV6-1 to TRBJ2-1; 11 bases map to TRBD2. V shed 6 bases, J shed 3 bases, and the junction held 1 base outside the gene matches. CDR1 is MNHNS and CDR2 is SASEGT in the germline V gene. The CDR3 runs to 14 residues. The CDR3 protein is CASRTSGGYNEQFF. CDR3 nucleotide sequence: TGTGCCAGCAGAACTAGCGGGGGCTACAATGAGCAGTTCTTC.

The genes are TRBV6-1 and TRBJ1-2, with TRBD1 identical over 7 bases. From germline, CDR1 is MNHNS and CDR2 SASEGT. This CDR3 is built from 13 residues. Trimming removed 6 bases from V and 5 bases from J; junction bases left unmatched: 6. CDR3 in amino acids: CASRTGSTYGYTF. Here the CDR3 DNA reads TGTGCCAGCAGGACAGGGTCCACTTATGGCTACACCTTC.

The CDR3 DNA follows: TGTGCCAGCAGCTCACACATTCCTAATGAAAAACTGTTTTTT. It is translated as CASSSHIPNEKLFF. V and J are TRBV7-8 and TRBJ1-4; the D is unclear. The CDR3 is 14 residues long. Trimming pared 4 bases from V and 3 bases from J, leaving 9 bases between. CDR1 is SGHVS, CDR2 FQNEAQ, per germline.

The rearrangement links TRBV30 to TRBJ2-5; D remains unclear. CDR3 size: 13 residues. Germline V gene lookup returns CDR1 GTSNPN and CDR2 SVGIG (reference sequence). Trimming cost V 5 bases and J 0 bases, with 10 bases left between them. Here the CDR3 reads CAWSRLDQETQYF. CDR3 DNA sequence: TGTGCCTGGTCTCGATTAGACCAAGAGACCCAGTACTTC.

This chain joins TRBV5-4 and TRBJ2-3; 8 nucleotides agree with TRBD2. The germline V gene has CDR1 SGHNT and CDR2 YYREEE (reference sequence). CDR3 length: 16 amino acids. J lost 3 bases, V lost 3 bases, and 9 bases had no gene match. CDR3 residues: CASSSRAGADTDTQYF. The CDR3 region has the DNA TGTGCCAGCAGCTCAAGAGCGGGGGCCGATACAGATACGCAGTATTTT. Full variable domain (rest looked up from reference TRBV5-4 and TRBJ2-3): ETGVTQSPTHLIKTRGQQVTLRCSSQSGHNTVSWYQQALGQGPQFIFQYYREEENGRGNFPPRFSGLQFPNYSSELNVNALELDDSALYLCASSSRAGADTDTQYFGPGTRLTVL.

The rearrangement uses TRBV5-1 and TRBJ1-4; perhaps TRBD1 as D (6 bases). With 4 bases removed from V and 5 bases from J, the gap between germline ends came to 12 bases. CDR1 is SGHRS, CDR2 YFSETQ, per germline. CDR3 length: 14 amino acids. The CDR3 reads CASSDSQGNEKLFF. The CDR3 DNA reads as TGCGCCAGCAGCGACAGTCAGGGGAATGAAAAACTGTTTTTT.

The rearrangement links TRBV2 to TRBJ1-1, with unresolved D. Germline-derived CDR1 and CDR2 are SNHLY and FYNNEI. Trimming pared 4 bases from V and 0 bases from J, leaving 15 bases between. This CDR3 is 16 amino acids long. DNA of the CDR3: TGTGCCAGCAGTGGGTCTGGTCAGCGTTTGAACACTGAAGCTTTCTTT. This sequence encodes CASSGSGQRLNTEAFF.

The chain uses TRBV7-6 and TRBJ1-6; 10 bases fit TRBD1. Germline V lookup: CDR1 SGHVS, CDR2 FNYEAQ. The CDR3 has 16 amino acids. With 2 bases clipped from V and 9 bases from J, the junction kept 7 bases outside the gene matches. DNA for the CDR3: TGTGCCAGCAGCTTATCGACAGGGGGCGCAGGTTCACCCCTCCACTTT. Its translation is CASSLSTGGAGSPLHF.

The chain carries TRBV6-6 and TRBJ1-1; 10 bases are a match to TRBD1. Germline trimming cut 4 bases from V and 4 bases from J; bases unmatched to any gene: 6. Germline values: CDR1 MNHNY, CDR2 SVGAGI (reference sequence). CDR3 length: 15 residues. CDR3 sequence reads: CASSFPGTGVTEAFF. CDR3 coding DNA: TGTGCCAGCAGTTTCCCCGGGACAGGGGTCACTGAAGCTTTCTTT.

Only a few counts were recorded for this clone. This chain connects TRBV25-1 to TRBJ1-1, with D tentatively TRBD1 (6 bases). The length of the CDR3 is 15 residues. V lost 4 bases to trimming and J lost 0 bases, with 12 bases between them. CDR1 MGHDK and CDR2 SYGVNS come from the germline V gene. The CDR3 region is CASSGFRDMNTEAFF. The CDR3 nucleotides read TGTGCCAGCAGTGGATTCCGGGACATGAACACTGAAGCTTTCTTT. The entire variable domain, with the rest obtained from reference TRBV25-1 and TRBJ1-1, is as follows: EADIYQTPRYLVIGTGKKITLECSQTMGHDKMYWYQQDPGMELHLIHYSYGVNSTEKGDLSSESTVSRIRTEHFPLTLESARPSHTSQYLCASSGFRDMNTEAFFGQGTRLTVV.

The chain joins TRBV5-6 to TRBJ2-4; 11 bases map to TRBD2. V trimming: 7 bases; J trimming: 0 bases; junction bases outside the gene matches: 9. CDR1 and CDR2 (germline): SGHDT, YYEEEE. The length of the CDR3 is 17 residues. The CDR3 spells CASCIAGGPLAKNIQYF. CDR3 DNA: TGTGCCAGCTGTATAGCGGGAGGGCCTCTAGCCAAAAACATTCAGTACTTC.

This chain joins TRBV7-6 and TRBJ2-5, with D perhaps TRBD2 (6 bases). Per germline, CDR1 SGHVS and CDR2 FNYEAQ. The CDR3 has 14 residues. The V end lost 4 bases, the J end lost 7 bases, and 16 bases lay between the germline ends. As DNA, the CDR3 is TGTGCCAGCAGCTCGCTGACTAGTCAGGGGACCCAGTACTTC. The encoded protein is CASSSLTSQGTQYF.

This chain uses TRBV28 with TRBJ1-4; 7 bases align to TRBD1. The CDR3 is 13 amino acids. From germline, CDR1 is MDHEN and CDR2 SYDVKM. After removal of 8 bases from V and 7 bases from J, the junction contained 7 bases not matched to a gene. The CDR3 spells CASQQGFAEKLFF. The CDR3 bases are TGTGCCAGCCAACAGGGGTTTGCTGAAAAACTGTTTTTT.

As for this clone: Other DNA sequences in this specimen translate into the identical CDR3. The chain is built from TRBV7-9 and TRBJ1-1, with D perhaps matching TRBD1 (5 bases). The CDR3 is 13 residues long. The germline V and J ends were trimmed by 5 bases and 1 base, with 8 bases remaining between them. CDR1 is SEHNR, CDR2 FQNEAQ, per germline (reference sequence). CDR3 in DNA: TGTGCCAGCAGCCCTACAGGGAACACTGAAGCTTTCTTT. Residues: CASSPTGNTEAFF.

CDR3 loop: CASSPGQVNTEAFF. As DNA, the CDR3 is TGTGCCAGCAGCCCGGGACAGGTGAACACTGAAGCTTTCTTT. The chain joins TRBV4-2 to TRBJ1-1; TRBD1 matches at 8 bases. The V gene's germline CDR1 is LGHNA and CDR2 YNFKEQ. CDR3 size: 14 residues. The trim removed 4 bases at V and 0 bases at J, leaving 1 base unmatched.

Only one count was recorded for this clone. The same CDR3 is also encoded by other DNA sequences in this sample. The gene calls are TRBV5-4 and TRBJ2-3; TRBD2 matches 14 bases. Trimming at V came to 5 bases and at J to 3 bases, leaving 2 bases not matched to a gene. This CDR3 comprises 15 residues. Germline values: CDR1 SGHNT, CDR2 YYREEE (reference sequence). The CDR3 region is CASRRTSGGTDTQYF. CDR3 sequence (DNA): TGTGCCAGCAGAAGGACTAGCGGGGGGACAGATACGCAGTATTTT.

The gene calls are TRBV4-1 and TRBJ2-5; TRBD2 matches 11 bases. V dropped 3 bases and J dropped 7; count of bases not matched to a gene: 7. This CDR3 is built from 15 residues. Germline CDR1 reads MGHRA; CDR2 reads YSYEKL. CDR3 region: CASSHDPLAGGTQYF. Here the CDR3 DNA reads TGCGCCAGCAGCCATGACCCCCTAGCGGGAGGGACCCAGTACTTC.

The table lists this clone with a count of one. V gene TRBV16 combines with J gene TRBJ1-3, with 8 nucleotides matching TRBD1. The CDR3 contains 16 residues. The germline V gene has CDR1 KGHSY and CDR2 FQNENV. J lost 6 bases, V lost 4 bases, and 11 bases had no gene match. CDR3 DNA sequence: TGTGCCAGCAGCCCAGCCAGACCGGGACAGGCAAACACCATATATTTT. It specifies CASSPARPGQANTIYF.

The rearrangement joins TRBV6-5 to TRBJ2-7; 7 bases agree with TRBD2. CDR3 length: 15 amino acids. V lost 6 bases and J lost 2; bases outside the gene matches: 10. Germline V CDR1 and CDR2: MNHEY, SVGAGI. CDR3 in amino acids: CASSPGKRDTYEQYF. CDR3 coding DNA: TGTGCCAGCAGCCCGGGGAAGCGGGATACCTACGAGCAGTACTTC.

The chain couples TRBV5-1 to TRBJ2-3; TRBD1 aligns across 10 bases. Germline CDR1 reads SGHRS; CDR2 reads YFSETQ. V was pared by 0 bases and J by 3 bases, with 1 base of the junction left unmatched. CDR3 length: 15 residues. Written as DNA, the CDR3 is TGCGCCAGCAGCTTGGGGGACAGGGGTACAGATACGCAGTATTTT. It is translated as CASSLGDRGTDTQYF.

The genes are TRBV6-5 and TRBJ2-5; 13 bases fit TRBD2. The V gene's germline CDR1 is MNHEY and CDR2 SVGAGI. J lost 4 bases, V lost 4 bases, and 3 bases had no gene match. CDR3 size: 15 residues. CDR3 region: CASSSWTSGGETQYF. The CDR3 nucleotides are TGTGCCAGCAGTTCCTGGACTAGCGGGGGAGAGACCCAGTACTTC.

CDR3 loop: CAIIPTAFNQYF. The CDR3, as DNA: TGTGCCATCATCCCGACAGCATTTAACCAGTACTTC. This rearrangement joins TRBV10-3 to TRBJ2-5, with D maybe TRBD1 (5 bases). V lost 7 bases and J 10 bases, leaving 16 bases between the germline ends. This CDR3 spans 12 amino acids. The germline V gene encodes CDR1 ENHRY and CDR2 SYGVKD.

J is TRBJ2-1 and V is TRBV19; 9 bases are a match to TRBD1. V shed 2 bases and J 5 bases; nucleotides not matched to a gene: 13. Germline CDR1 reads LNHDA; CDR2 reads SQIVND (reference sequence). The CDR3 runs 18 residues. CDR3 in DNA: TGTGCCAGTAGTATATATCACTTCGCGGGGGACAGGGACAATGAGCAGTTCTTC. Amino acid sequence: CASSIYHFAGDRDNEQFF.

This chain connects TRBV6-1 to TRBJ2-3; D uncertain. Germline lookup yields CDR1 MNHNS and CDR2 SASEGT. There are 14 residues in the CDR3. The germline V and J ends were trimmed by 1 base and 6 bases, with 11 bases remaining between them. The CDR3 is CASSEESWRDTQYF. The CDR3 DNA reads TGTGCCAGCAGTGAAGAAAGTTGGCGGGATACGCAGTATTTT.

This chain links TRBV11-3 with TRBJ2-7; no clear D. V was trimmed by 1 base and J by 0 bases, leaving 10 bases between them. The CDR3 extends over 15 amino acids. CDR1 SGHNT and CDR2 YENEEA come from the germline V gene. The CDR3 nucleotides are TGTGCCAGCAGCTTAGGGAGTTCTCACTCCTACGAGCAGTACTTC. Protein: CASSLGSSHSYEQYF.

The rearrangement joins TRBV2 to TRBJ2-7, with D unclear. V was trimmed by 2 bases and J by 11 bases, leaving 7 bases between them. The CDR3 is 10 amino acids. Per the germline V gene, CDR1 is SNHLY and CDR2 is FYNNEI. CDR3 residues: CASSESRKYF. The DNA of the CDR3 is TGTGCCAGCAGTGAATCTAGAAAGTACTTC.

This chain uses TRBV7-9 with TRBJ2-3, with 11 bases lining up with TRBD2. CDR3 size: 14 residues. CDR1 is SEHNR and CDR2 is FQNEAQ in the germline V gene (reference sequence). Trimming took 10 bases from V and 8 from J; bases not matched to a gene: 11. The CDR3 sequence is CATAGTSGASTQYF. As DNA, the CDR3 is TGTGCCACGGCCGGGACTAGCGGAGCCTCTACGCAGTATTTT.

The V call is TRBV9, the J call TRBJ1-2; D might be TRBD1 (6 bases). This CDR3 contains 15 residues. The V end lost 0 bases, the J end lost 0 bases, and 9 bases lay between the germline ends. Germline CDR1 SGDLS, CDR2 YYNGEE. DNA for the CDR3: TGTGCCAGCAGCGTAGGGCCAGGGGCTAACTATGGCTACACCTTC. Its translation: CASSVGPGANYGYTF.

The chain employs TRBV9 and TRBJ2-3, with D possibly matching TRBD2 (5 bases). CDR1 and CDR2 from the germline V gene are SGDLS and YYNGEE. Trimming removed 1 base from V and 2 bases from J, with 17 bases in between. CDR3 length: 17 residues. The CDR3 reads CASSVQSSGSATDTQYF. The CDR3 DNA reads as TGTGCCAGCAGCGTACAGTCTAGTGGGAGCGCCACAGATACGCAGTATTTT.

This clone was found once. V usage is TRBV7-6 and J usage is TRBJ2-7; 12 bases are shared with TRBD2. J was trimmed by 2 bases and V by 3 bases; bases with no gene match: 2. Germline CDR1 is SGHVS and CDR2 is FNYEAQ. There are 15 residues in the CDR3. CDR3 in DNA: TGTGCCAGCAGCTTCTCTAGCGGGGGGGCCTACGAGCAGTACTTC. It codes for CASSFSSGGAYEQYF.